These 31 T cell receptor beta chains were all obtained from the same sample, sequenced in a study of blood T cell repertoires in COVID-19. Measured with immunoSEQ multiplex PCR; TCRdb has only the in-frame clones, and not every one. Of 240,000 or so clones detected, 90% appear once; the ten largest clones hold around 0.85%. The sequenced material came from PBMCs or T cells enriched from blood (not recorded which). The receptors shown here come from a man aged 50 or older who had been exposed to COVID-19.

The chain combines TRBV19 with TRBJ1-5; D gene unclear. V dropped 3 bases and J dropped 2 bases, with 26 bases sitting between them. Germline V gene lookup returns CDR1 LNHDA and CDR2 SQIVND (reference sequence). The CDR3 runs to 20 residues. CDR3 sequence: CASSMGFLREREFGNQPQHF. As DNA, the CDR3 is TGTGCCAGTAGTATGGGGTTTTTAAGGGAGCGAGAGTTTGGCAATCAGCCCCAGCATTTT.

The gene calls are TRBV11-2 and TRBJ1-6; 9 positions agree with TRBD1. The CDR3 loop spans 15 amino acids. J lost 7 bases, V lost 3 bases, and 4 bases had no gene match. CDR1 is SGHAT and CDR2 is FQNNGV in the germline V gene. The CDR3 bases are TGTGCCAGCAGCTTGTACGGGACAGGGAATTCACCCCTCCACTTT. As protein: CASSLYGTGNSPLHF.

This clone was found a few times. This chain connects TRBV9 to TRBJ1-1, with D tentatively TRBD1 (6 bases). The CDR3 runs to 14 residues. Germline V CDR1 and CDR2: SGDLS, YYNGEE. Trimming took off 0 bases at V and 5 bases at J, with 11 bases between the two ends. The CDR3 here is CASSVGQVSTEAFF. The CDR3 nucleotides are TGTGCCAGCAGCGTAGGACAGGTTAGTACTGAAGCTTTCTTT.

This chain connects TRBV6-5 to TRBJ1-1; TRBD1 matches 8 bases. The V segment lost 6 bases and the J segment 5 bases; nucleotides outside the gene matches: 8. CDR1 and CDR2 from the germline V gene are MNHEY and SVGAGI. There are 14 residues in the CDR3. The CDR3 protein is CASRADRGETEAFF. CDR3 in DNA: TGTGCCAGCAGGGCCGACAGGGGAGAAACTGAAGCTTTCTTT.

This chain uses TRBV11-3 with TRBJ2-2; D is unresolved. CDR3 size: 15 residues. V lost 1 base, J lost 6 bases, and 12 bases lay in between. Germline V gives CDR1 SGHNT, CDR2 YENEEA. The CDR3 coding sequence is TGTGCCAGCAGCTTAGGGTCCTACCCCCCCGGGGAGCTGTTTTTT. It translates to CASSLGSYPPGELFF.

The rearrangement uses TRBV30 and TRBJ2-7; D unresolved. The CDR3 runs 12 residues. V was pared by 2 bases and J by 6 bases, with 11 bases between. The germline CDR1 and CDR2 sequences are GTSNPN and SVGIG (reference sequence). This CDR3 reads CAWSPQTGEQYV. Here the CDR3 DNA reads TGTGCCTGGAGTCCACAAACGGGCGAGCAGTACGTC.

The genes are TRBV13 and TRBJ1-4; 7 bases line up with TRBD1. Germline CDR1 is PRHDT and CDR2 is FYEKMQ (reference sequence). J lost 2 bases, V lost 5 bases, and 5 bases had no gene match. The CDR3 is 15 residues long. CDR3 amino acids: CASSLGTDTNEKLFF. DNA of the CDR3: TGTGCCAGCAGCCTGGGGACAGATACTAATGAAAAACTGTTTTTT.

The rearrangement links TRBV28 to TRBJ2-1, with 7 bases identical to TRBD1. Looked up from germline, CDR1 is MDHEN and CDR2 is SYDVKM. CDR3 length: 18 amino acids. Trimming cost V 4 bases and J 0 bases; bases outside gene matches: 12. CDR3 in amino acids: CASSSPRDSHSSYNEQFF. In DNA form, the CDR3 reads TGTGCCAGCAGTTCCCCCCGGGACAGCCATAGCTCCTACAATGAGCAGTTCTTC.

V is TRBV5-5 and J is TRBJ2-7; D is ambiguous. The ends were cut back, 0 bases at V and 1 base at J, with 11 bases in the middle. The CDR3 extends over 15 amino acids. Germline V gene sequence: CDR1 SGHKS, CDR2 YYEKEE (reference sequence). CDR3 protein: CASSLDTAYSYEQYF. CDR3 DNA: TGTGCCAGCAGCTTGGATACAGCTTATTCCTACGAGCAGTACTTC.

The chain joins TRBV3-1 (or the pseudogene TRBV3-2) to TRBJ1-6; possibly TRBD1 for D (6 bases). CDR1 is LGHDT, CDR2 YNNKEL, per germline (reference sequence). The CDR3 length is 13 residues. V was shortened by 8 bases and J by 3 bases, with 8 bases between the two germline ends. The CDR3 sequence is CASAQGYNSPLHF. CDR3 coding DNA: TGTGCCAGCGCACAGGGCTATAATTCACCCCTCCACTTT.

This clone has just a few counts. The J gene is TRBJ1-1, the V gene TRBV2; tentatively, D is TRBD1 (6 bases). This CDR3 spans 14 amino acids. Germline values: CDR1 SNHLY, CDR2 FYNNEI. Trimming stripped 6 bases from V and 4 bases from J, with 15 bases between. The CDR3 region has the DNA TGTGCCAGCAGGGGAAACAGGGTAGGCACTGAAGCTTTCTTT. Amino acid sequence: CASRGNRVGTEAFF.

V is TRBV9 and J is TRBJ1-4, with 8 bases fitting TRBD1. The germline V gene encodes CDR1 SGDLS and CDR2 YYNGEE. The CDR3 spans 21 residues. J gave up 2 bases and V 4 bases, and 22 bases lay outside the gene matches. CDR3 region: CASSLNPGQALVLPTNEKLFF. The CDR3 bases are TGTGCCAGCAGCTTAAACCCGGGACAGGCTCTAGTTCTCCCCACTAATGAAAAACTGTTTTTT.

The chain is built from TRBV5-1 and TRBJ2-1, with a weak D call TRBD1 (6 bases). CDR3 length equals 16 residues. Between the trimmed V and J ends, which lost 3 bases and 2 bases, there was a span of 15 bases. CDR1 is SGHRS, CDR2 YFSETQ, per germline. The CDR3 is CASSWMTGLPYNEQFF. CDR3 coding DNA: TGCGCCAGCAGCTGGATGACAGGTCTTCCCTACAATGAGCAGTTCTTC.

V usage is TRBV12-3 or TRBV12-4 and J usage is TRBJ1-2; TRBD1 might be the D (6 bases). This CDR3 has 13 amino acids. Trimming took 2 bases from V and 5 from J, leaving 9 bases between them. Here the CDR3 DNA reads TGTGCCAGCAGTTTAAGCGGGACATATGGCTACACCTTC. This gives the protein CASSLSGTYGYTF.

To note about this clone: An end of the junction does not agree with germline; a read error may underlie this. This chain links TRBV9 with TRBJ1-2; 8 bases are shared with TRBD1. Germline-derived CDR1 and CDR2 are SGDLS and YYNGEE. The CDR3 is made up of 12 amino acids. The CDR3, as DNA: TGTGCCAGCAGCGCGAAGACAGGGGAGAGGGCCTTC. Translated, it gives CASSAKTGERAF. Full variable domain (missing parts from reference TRBV9 and TRBJ1-2): DSGVTQTPKHLITATGQRVTLRCSPRSGDLSVYWYQQSLDQGLQFLIQYYNGEERAKGNILERFSAQQFPDLHSELNLSSLELGDSALYFCASSAKTGERAFGSGTRLTVV.

This sequence joins TRBV5-1 and TRBJ1-1; D remains ambiguous. Trimming took 0 bases from V and 2 from J, leaving 8 bases between them. The CDR3 length is 14 residues. CDR1 is SGHRS, CDR2 YFSETQ, per germline. This CDR3 is CASSLDMANTEAFF. The CDR3 DNA is TGCGCCAGCAGCTTGGATATGGCTAACACTGAAGCTTTCTTT.

The rearrangement uses TRBV5-1 and TRBJ2-3; weak D call: TRBD1 (5 bases). The V end lost 4 bases, the J end lost 0 bases, and 12 bases lay between the germline ends. From germline, CDR1 is SGHRS and CDR2 YFSETQ. This CDR3 contains 15 residues. The CDR3 region has the DNA TGCGCCAGCAGCCCCCAGGGTGTGAGCACAGATACGCAGTATTTT. Encoded protein: CASSPQGVSTDTQYF.

In its sample, this clone was seen a few times. The chain has TRBV7-2 and TRBJ1-5; TRBD1 matches at 9 bases. Germline values: CDR1 SGHTA, CDR2 FQGNSA. Germline trimming cut 2 bases from V and 6 bases from J; bases unmatched to any gene: 8. There are 16 residues in the CDR3. This CDR3 reads CASSLSGQGNGQPQHF. CDR3 sequence (DNA): TGTGCCAGCAGCTTATCGGGACAGGGTAATGGTCAGCCCCAGCATTTT.

V usage is TRBV5-5 and J usage is TRBJ2-7, with 9 nucleotides matching TRBD1. Germline CDR1 and CDR2: SGHKS and YYEKEE (reference sequence). J lost 6 bases, V lost 4 bases, and 8 bases had no gene match. This CDR3 has 14 amino acids. CDR3 nucleotide sequence: TGTGCCAGCAGCCCCGGGACAGGGTATCGCGAGCAGTACTTC. Its translation is CASSPGTGYREQYF.

This chain uses TRBV18 with TRBJ2-1, with 9 positions matching TRBD1. The CDR3 sequence is 17 residues long. CDR1 is KGHSH, CDR2 LQKENI, per germline. The junction had 7 bases not matched to a gene; V was cut back by 2 bases and J by 2 bases. The CDR3 bases are TGTGCCAGCTCACCAATCCCTAGACAGGGGGCCTACAATGAGCAGTTCTTC. This translates into CASSPIPRQGAYNEQFF.

The chain recombines TRBV4-1 with TRBJ1-3, with D hard to call. V was trimmed by 3 bases and J by 1 base, leaving 4 bases between them. Germline lookup yields CDR1 MGHRA and CDR2 YSYEKL. The CDR3 sequence is 13 residues long. The CDR3 DNA is TGCGCCAGCAGCCACCCTTCTGGAAACACCATATATTTT. Amino acids: CASSHPSGNTIYF.

The chain links TRBV5-8 to TRBJ1-1; D is unclear. From germline, CDR1 is SGHTS and CDR2 YDEGEE. CDR3 length equals 13 residues. Trimming stripped 1 base from V and 5 bases from J, with 9 bases between. The CDR3 DNA sequence: TGTGCCAGCAGCTTGCAAAGGAGGACTGAAGCTTTCTTT. This sequence encodes CASSLQRRTEAFF.

The rearrangement uses TRBV2 and TRBJ1-2; 8 positions match TRBD1. Losses at the gene ends were 6 bases for V and 8 bases for J; bases not matched to a gene: 11. CDR3 length equals 14 residues. Germline CDR1 and CDR2: SNHLY and FYNNEI. The CDR3 DNA reads TGTGCCAGCAGCCTACCCTCGACAGGGGTCGGCTACACCTTC. This encodes CASSLPSTGVGYTF. Filled out from reference TRBV2 and TRBJ1-2, the complete variable domain reads EPEVTQTPSHQVTQMGQEVILRCVPISNHLYFYWYRQILGQKVEFLVSFYNNEISEKSEIFDDQFSVERPDGSNFTLKIRSTKLEDSAMYFCASSLPSTGVGYTFGSGTRLTVV.

This chain uses TRBV24-1 with TRBJ2-3; no firm D call. Germline lookup yields CDR1 KGHDR and CDR2 SFDVKD. CDR3 size: 14 residues. Trimming removed 4 bases at V and 0 bases at J, with 7 bases between. CDR3 region: CATSDLGSTDTQYF. DNA for the CDR3: TGTGCCACCAGTGACCTAGGAAGCACAGATACGCAGTATTTT.

The chain combines TRBV6-5 with TRBJ1-6, with a weak D call TRBD1 (5 bases). V was shortened by 1 base and J by 4 bases, with 8 bases between the two germline ends. From germline, CDR1 is MNHEY and CDR2 SVGAGI. This CDR3 spans 15 amino acids. The CDR3 region is CASSYYGAYNSPLHF. The CDR3 nucleotides are TGTGCCAGCAGTTACTATGGGGCATATAATTCACCCCTCCACTTT.

The chain joins TRBV28 to TRBJ1-1; a weak D match, TRBD1 (5 bases). The V end was cut by 6 bases, the J end by 6 bases, with 17 bases between. Germline V CDR1 and CDR2: MDHEN, SYDVKM. The CDR3 spans 14 residues. CDR3 amino acids: CASSPTKKGAEAFF. The CDR3 bases are TGTGCCAGCAGCCCGACGAAAAAAGGGGCTGAAGCTTTCTTT.

This rearrangement joins TRBV5-8 to TRBJ2-5; D not resolved. The V end was cut by 1 base, the J end by 5 bases, with 9 bases between. Germline V gives CDR1 SGHTS, CDR2 YDEGEE. The CDR3 spans 13 residues. CDR3 loop: CASSLNAWETQYF. The CDR3 nucleotides read TGTGCCAGCAGCTTGAACGCGTGGGAGACCCAGTACTTC.

This clone was seen just once. The CDR3 DNA reads as TGTGCCAGCTCACCACGGACAGGGGGGAGACAAGAGACCCAGTACTTC. Translating gives CASSPRTGGRQETQYF. This chain joins TRBV18 and TRBJ2-5; 10 positions agree with TRBD1. V trimming: 1 base; J trimming: 2 bases; junction bases outside the gene matches: 4. Looked up from germline, CDR1 is KGHSH and CDR2 is LQKENI. This CDR3 is built from 16 residues.

The table lists this clone with a few counts. The chain combines TRBV7-2 with TRBJ1-2, with D hard to call. Germline values: CDR1 SGHTA, CDR2 FQGNSA. V shed 4 bases and J shed 2 bases, with 8 bases lying between them. The CDR3 spans 13 residues. This CDR3 reads CASSSGLNYGYTF. The CDR3, as DNA: TGTGCCAGCAGCTCCGGACTCAACTATGGCTACACCTTC.

The J gene is TRBJ1-6, the V gene TRBV3-1 (or the pseudogene TRBV3-2), with D maybe TRBD1 (5 bases). CDR3 length equals 15 residues. V was trimmed by 1 base and J by 8 bases, leaving 12 bases between them. Germline values: CDR1 LGHDT, CDR2 YNNKEL (reference sequence). CDR3 coding DNA: TGTGCCAGCAGCCAAGGGATAGGGGACTATTCACCCCTCCACTTT. It translates to CASSQGIGDYSPLHF.

This chain connects TRBV4-1 to TRBJ2-1; 11 positions agree with TRBD2. Germline V lookup: CDR1 MGHRA, CDR2 YSYEKL. V gave up 1 base and J gave up 2 bases; unmatched junction bases: 1. The CDR3 is 16 residues long. The CDR3 loop reads CASSQVAGGPYNEQFF. The DNA of the CDR3 is TGCGCCAGCAGCCAAGTAGCGGGGGGGCCCTACAATGAGCAGTTCTTC.